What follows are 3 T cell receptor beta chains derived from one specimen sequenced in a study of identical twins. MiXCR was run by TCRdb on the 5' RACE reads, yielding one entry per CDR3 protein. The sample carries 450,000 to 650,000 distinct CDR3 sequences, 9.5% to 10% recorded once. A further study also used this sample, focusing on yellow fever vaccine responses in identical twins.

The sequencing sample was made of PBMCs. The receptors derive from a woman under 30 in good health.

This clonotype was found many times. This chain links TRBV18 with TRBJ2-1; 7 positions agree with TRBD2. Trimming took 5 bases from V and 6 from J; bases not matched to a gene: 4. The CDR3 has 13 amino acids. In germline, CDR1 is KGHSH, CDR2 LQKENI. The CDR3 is CASSTGTTNEQFF. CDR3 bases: TGTGCCAGCTCAACCGGGACTACCAATGAGCAGTTCTTC.

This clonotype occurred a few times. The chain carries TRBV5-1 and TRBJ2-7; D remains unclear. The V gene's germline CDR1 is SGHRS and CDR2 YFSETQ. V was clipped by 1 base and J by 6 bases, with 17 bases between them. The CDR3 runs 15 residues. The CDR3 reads CASSLTYFGGVEQYF. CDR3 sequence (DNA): TGCGCCAGCAGCTTGACTTACTTTGGTGGGGTCGAGCAGTACTTC.

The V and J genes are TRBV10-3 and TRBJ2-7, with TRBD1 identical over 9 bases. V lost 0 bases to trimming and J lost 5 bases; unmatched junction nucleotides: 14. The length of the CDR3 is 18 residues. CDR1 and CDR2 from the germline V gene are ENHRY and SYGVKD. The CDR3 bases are TGTGCCATCAGTGAGTCGGTGGGACAGGGCATCAAACGGAACGAGCAGTACTTC. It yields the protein CAISESVGQGIKRNEQYF.